This T cell receptor beta chain was documented in a study of response to subunit inactivated influenza vaccine. The CDR3 totals 15 residues. Trimming removed 4 bases at V and 0 bases at J, with 10 bases between. Looked up from germline, CDR1 is MNHEY and CDR2 is SMNVEV (reference sequence). TCRdb reanalysed the RT-PCR reads using MiXCR and keeps one entry per CDR3 protein. The sample lists hundreds of thousands of distinct CDR3 sequences, approximately 14% occurring once. In the case of this clonotype: What it binds is unknown.

General study points: With each seasonal influenza vaccination, the authors suggested, few new T cells are recruited.

Sequenced here: PBMCs from blood, sampled approximately 15 days before vaccination. The sequence derives from a man aged 50-60 years who received an inactivated influenza vaccine. J is TRBJ2-1 and V is TRBV27; D remains unclear. The CDR3 region has the DNA TGTGCCAGCAGTTCCCAACCCAGCTCCTACAATGAGCAGTTCTTC. This encodes CASSSQPSSYNEQFF.